This T cell receptor beta chain was documented in a study of regulatory T cells in long-lasting Graves disease. Regarding the study as a whole: More public clonotypes were shared by persistent patients (under 3,000) than by new patients (roughly 930). Less diverse TCR repertoires were seen in persistent Graves' patients than in newly diagnosed ones.

Specified time point: persistent/refractory GD, antithyroid drugs over 5 years with positive TRAb. There was RNA extracted from PBMCs, and the TCR library was made from it. There are many counts of this clonotype. Its antigen is still unknown. Assembly of TCR beta libraries relied on iRepertoire HTBI primers together with Arm-PCR of CDR3 regions. One entry per CDR3 protein results from TCRdb running MiXCR on the multiplex PCR reads. There are about 430,000 distinct CDR3 sequences in the sample; 21% occur only once, and 13% to 15% lies in the top ten. This TCR came from a female donor with Graves disease. Sequencing used peripheral blood mononuclear cells (PBMCs), obtained when the disease was refractory, from a patient treated with antithyroid drugs.

CDR3 nucleotide sequence: TGTGCCAGCAGCTTAGCGGGAGAGGCCTACGAGCAGTACTTC. Translating it yields CASSLAGEAYEQYF. The rearrangement joins TRBV11-2 to TRBJ2-7; weak D call: TRBD2 (6 bases). This CDR3 region has 14 residues. Germline V gene sequence: CDR1 SGHAT, CDR2 FQNNGV. The germline V and J ends were trimmed by 1 base and 2 bases, with 9 bases remaining between them.